The 21 T cell receptor beta chains reported below all come from one sample, sequenced in a study of blood T cell repertoires in COVID-19. Generated by immunoSEQ multiplex PCR, the TCRdb table keeps only in-frame clones and is missing some. Of 250,000 to 350,000 clones listed, 86% were seen once; the top ten hold 1.5% to 2%. The sample taken for sequencing was peripheral blood. These receptors were collected from a woman aged 45-60 years with acute or convalescent COVID-19.

The V and J genes are TRBV7-2 and TRBJ2-7; the match to TRBD2 covers 10 bases. This CDR3 comprises 15 residues. The J segment lost 1 base and the V segment lost 3 bases, leaving 3 bases of the junction unmatched. Germline lookup yields CDR1 SGHTA and CDR2 FQGNSA. The CDR3 spells CASSFTSGVSYEQYF. CDR3 DNA sequence: TGTGCCAGCAGCTTCACTAGCGGGGTTTCCTACGAGCAGTACTTC. The complete variable domain, with remaining parts taken from reference TRBV7-2 and TRBJ2-7, reads GAGVSQSPSNKVTEKGKDVELRCDPISGHTALYWYRQSLGQGLEFLIYFQGNSAPDKSGLPSDRFSAERTGGSVSTLTIQRTQQEDSAVYLCASSFTSGVSYEQYFGPGTRLTVT.

The rearrangement joins TRBV7-9 to TRBJ2-5; a weak D match, TRBD1 (6 bases). Deletions cut 4 bases from V and 6 bases from J, with 12 bases between. This CDR3 is 13 amino acids long. CDR1 SEHNR and CDR2 FQNEAQ come from the germline V gene (reference sequence). The CDR3 protein is CASSSQGWQTQYF. The CDR3 nucleotides are TGTGCCAGCAGCTCACAGGGTTGGCAGACCCAGTACTTC.

This rearrangement joins TRBV5-1 to TRBJ2-1; TRBD2 agrees at 10 bases. The CDR3 has 15 residues. Losses at the gene ends were 0 bases for V and 8 bases for J; bases not matched to a gene: 5. Germline values: CDR1 SGHRS, CDR2 YFSETQ. The CDR3 nucleotides are TGCGCCAGCAGCTTGGCGCTAGCGGGAGTCCATGAGCAGTTCTTC. Amino acids: CASSLALAGVHEQFF.

The chain carries TRBV14 and TRBJ1-4, with unresolved D. Per the germline V gene, CDR1 is SGHDN and CDR2 is FVKESK. Between the trimmed V and J ends, which lost 1 base and 0 bases, there was a span of 15 bases. The CDR3 runs to 18 residues. DNA for the CDR3: TGTGCCAGCAGCCAAGGATGGGCACGACATACAACTAATGAAAAACTGTTTTTT. Translating gives CASSQGWARHTTNEKLFF.

The chain carries TRBV29-1 and TRBJ2-2; D gene unclear. CDR3 length equals 13 residues. Deletions cut 5 bases from V and 0 bases from J, with 7 bases between. CDR1 and CDR2 (germline): SQVTM, ANQGSEA. The CDR3 here is CSVFSSNTGELFF. The CDR3 nucleotides read TGCAGCGTTTTTAGCTCGAACACCGGGGAGCTGTTTTTT.

The sample holds a few counts of this clone. The chain employs TRBV2 and TRBJ1-5; D might be TRBD1 (6 bases). V dropped 6 bases and J dropped 0 bases, with 12 bases sitting between them. Germline assignment: CDR1 SNHLY and CDR2 FYNNEI. CDR3 length equals 15 residues. CDR3 residues: CASRAGTNSNQPQHF. The CDR3 DNA reads TGTGCCAGCAGAGCCGGGACAAATAGCAATCAGCCCCAGCATTTT. Drawing the rest from reference TRBV2 and TRBJ1-5, the complete variable domain is EPEVTQTPSHQVTQMGQEVILRCVPISNHLYFYWYRQILGQKVEFLVSFYNNEISEKSEIFDDQFSVERPDGSNFTLKIRSTKLEDSAMYFCASRAGTNSNQPQHFGDGTRLSIL.

This sequence joins TRBV15 and TRBJ2-1; D is uncertain. Trimming stripped 0 bases from V and 3 bases from J, with 6 bases between. Germline CDR1 reads LNHNV; CDR2 reads YYDKDF (reference sequence). This CDR3 contains 14 residues. Here the CDR3 reads CATSREDFYNEQFF. The CDR3 nucleotides read TGTGCCACCAGCAGAGAAGACTTCTACAATGAGCAGTTCTTC. The full variable domain, rest sourced from reference TRBV15 and TRBJ2-1, is DAMVIQNPRYQVTQFGKPVTLSCSQTLNHNVMYWYQQKSSQAPKLLFHYYDKDFNNEADTPDNFQSRRPNTSFCFLDIRSPGLGDTAMYLCATSREDFYNEQFFGPGTRLTVL.

V and J are TRBV20-1 and TRBJ2-3; D gene uncertain. This CDR3 region has 13 residues. Germline lookup yields CDR1 DFQATT and CDR2 SNEGSKA (reference sequence). V was trimmed by 3 bases and J by 0 bases, leaving 7 bases between them. This CDR3 is CSASDRSTDTQYF. CDR3 DNA: TGCAGTGCTAGTGACCGTAGCACAGATACGCAGTATTTT.

This sequence joins TRBV28 and TRBJ2-7; D is possibly TRBD1 (6 bases). Germline V gene lookup returns CDR1 MDHEN and CDR2 SYDVKM. The CDR3 covers 17 residues. Trimming shortened V by 6 bases and J by 1 base, and 22 bases separated the two germline ends. Written as DNA, the CDR3 is TGTGCCAGCAGCCCAATCCACAGGGCTGGTCTGTCCTACGAGCAGTACTTC. Amino acid sequence: CASSPIHRAGLSYEQYF.

This chain connects TRBV30 to TRBJ2-7; D is perhaps TRBD1 (5 bases). V lost 3 bases and J lost 2, with 17 bases in between. In germline, CDR1 is GTSNPN, CDR2 SVGIG (reference sequence). CDR3 length: 15 amino acids. The CDR3 protein is CAWSAPRVSTYEQYF. CDR3 sequence (DNA): TGTGCCTGGAGCGCCCCCAGGGTATCTACCTACGAGCAGTACTTC. Complete variable domain (other parts from reference TRBV30 and TRBJ2-7): SQTIHQWPATLVQPVGSPLSLECTVEGTSNPNLYWYRQAAGRGLQLLFYSVGIGQISSEVPQNLSASRPQDRQFILSSKKLLLSDSGFYLCAWSAPRVSTYEQYFGPGTRLTVT.

In DNA, the CDR3 is TGTGCCAGCAGCTCCCACCGGGTAGCCTACAATGAGCAGTTCTTC. Its translation is CASSSHRVAYNEQFF. This chain uses TRBV7-2 with TRBJ2-1; no firm D call. The V end lost 4 bases, the J end lost 2 bases, and 12 bases lay between the germline ends. The CDR3 length is 15 residues. CDR1 SGHTA and CDR2 FQGNSA come from the germline V gene.

V usage is TRBV3-1 (or the pseudogene TRBV3-2) and J usage is TRBJ2-1; D is possibly TRBD2 (5 bases). The CDR3 runs to 16 residues. CDR1 and CDR2 (germline): LGHDT, YNNKEL (reference sequence). V dropped 0 bases and J dropped 0 bases, with 9 bases sitting between them. CDR3 sequence: CASSQDRAVSYNEQFF. DNA for the CDR3: TGTGCCAGCAGCCAAGATCGAGCGGTCTCCTACAATGAGCAGTTCTTC.

This chain uses TRBV19 with TRBJ1-2; the D gene is possibly TRBD1 (6 bases). This CDR3 has 16 residues. The germline V gene encodes CDR1 LNHDA and CDR2 SQIVND (reference sequence). Trimming shortened V by 7 bases and J by 0 bases, and 18 bases separated the two germline ends. CDR3 DNA: TGTGCCAGTATGGGGGTCAGGGGACCATCTAACTATGGCTACACCTTC. It yields the protein CASMGVRGPSNYGYTF.

The J gene is TRBJ1-6, the V gene TRBV28; D is perhaps TRBD1 (5 bases). This CDR3 is built from 15 residues. V was cut by 3 bases and J by 1 base, with 7 bases left in between. Germline V gives CDR1 MDHEN, CDR2 SYDVKM. DNA of the CDR3: TGTGCCAGCAGTTTTCGGGGGTCCTATAATTCACCCCTCCACTTT. Protein product: CASSFRGSYNSPLHF.

The chain joins TRBV18 to TRBJ2-2, with 7 bases matching TRBD1. This CDR3 has 17 residues. Germline V CDR1 and CDR2: KGHSH, LQKENI. J was trimmed by 0 bases and V by 0 bases; bases with no gene match: 4. CDR3 residues: CASSPPGTDPNTGELFF. The CDR3 region has the DNA TGTGCCAGCTCACCACCCGGGACAGATCCGAACACCGGGGAGCTGTTTTTT.

This chain joins TRBV5-8 and TRBJ2-3; D is perhaps TRBD2 (7 bases). The CDR3 is 14 amino acids. V gave up 3 bases and J gave up 5 bases, with 13 bases separating them. Germline lookup yields CDR1 SGHTS and CDR2 YDEGEE. CDR3 sequence: CASSSGLGGDTQYF. CDR3 coding DNA: TGTGCCAGCAGCTCTGGACTAGGGGGAGATACGCAGTATTTT.

The chain couples TRBV2 to TRBJ2-3, with a possible D match to TRBD2 (5 bases). There are 12 residues in the CDR3. Looked up from germline, CDR1 is SNHLY and CDR2 is FYNNEI. Trimming pared 6 bases from V and 3 bases from J, leaving 7 bases between. In nucleotides, the CDR3 is TGTGCCAGCAGGAGGGTGACAGATACGCAGTATTTT. This encodes CASRRVTDTQYF.

The gene calls are TRBV7-9 and TRBJ1-2; a weak D match, TRBD1 (6 bases). Trimming removed 1 base at V and 10 bases at J, with 13 bases between. Per the germline V gene, CDR1 is SEHNR and CDR2 is FQNEAQ (reference sequence). The CDR3 is made up of 13 amino acids. The CDR3 DNA sequence: TGTGCCAGCAGCTTAGAGACAGGAAAGAACTACACCTTC. It encodes CASSLETGKNYTF.

The chain recombines TRBV6-5 with TRBJ1-2, with TRBD1 matching over 9 bases. Germline lookup yields CDR1 MNHEY and CDR2 SVGAGI. The V and J ends lost 6 bases and 3 bases, in that order; junction bases with no gene match: 8. This CDR3 contains 15 residues. The CDR3 region is CASSRYRGLDYGYTF. The CDR3, as DNA: TGTGCCAGCAGCCGTTACAGGGGGCTAGACTATGGCTACACCTTC.

This clone has only one observation. CDR3: CASSPQGQETQYF. The CDR3 coding sequence is TGTGCCAGCAGTCCGCAGGGGCAAGAGACCCAGTACTTC. This chain links TRBV12-3 or TRBV12-4 with TRBJ2-5, with a possible D match to TRBD1 (6 bases). Trimming removed 5 bases at V and 2 bases at J, with 9 bases between. The CDR3 sequence is 13 residues long.

The chain links TRBV2 to TRBJ2-5, with 10 bases lining up with TRBD1. The CDR3 length is 14 residues. CDR1 is SNHLY and CDR2 is FYNNEI in the germline V gene. V trimming: 6 bases; J trimming: 5 bases; junction bases outside the gene matches: 6. The DNA of the CDR3 is TGTGCCAGCAGAGTGACAGGGGGCGACGAGACCCAGTACTTC. It is translated as CASRVTGGDETQYF.